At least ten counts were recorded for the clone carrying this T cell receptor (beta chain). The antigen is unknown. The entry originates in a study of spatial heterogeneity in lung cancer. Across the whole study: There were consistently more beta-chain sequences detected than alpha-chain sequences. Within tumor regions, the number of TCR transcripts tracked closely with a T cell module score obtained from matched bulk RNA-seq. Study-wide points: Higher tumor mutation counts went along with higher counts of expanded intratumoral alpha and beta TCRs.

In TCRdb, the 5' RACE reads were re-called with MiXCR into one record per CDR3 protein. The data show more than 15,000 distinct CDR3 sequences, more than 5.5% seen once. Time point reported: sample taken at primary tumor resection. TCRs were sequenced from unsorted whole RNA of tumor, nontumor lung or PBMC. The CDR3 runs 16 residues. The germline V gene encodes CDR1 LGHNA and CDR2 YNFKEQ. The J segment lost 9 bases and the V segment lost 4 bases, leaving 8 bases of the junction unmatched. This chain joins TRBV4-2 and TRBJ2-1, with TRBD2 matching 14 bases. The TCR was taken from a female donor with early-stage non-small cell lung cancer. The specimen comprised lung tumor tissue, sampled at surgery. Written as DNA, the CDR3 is TGTGCCAGCAGCCGGCCGGGACTAGCGGGAGAAATTGAGCAGTTCTTC. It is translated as CASSRPGLAGEIEQFF.